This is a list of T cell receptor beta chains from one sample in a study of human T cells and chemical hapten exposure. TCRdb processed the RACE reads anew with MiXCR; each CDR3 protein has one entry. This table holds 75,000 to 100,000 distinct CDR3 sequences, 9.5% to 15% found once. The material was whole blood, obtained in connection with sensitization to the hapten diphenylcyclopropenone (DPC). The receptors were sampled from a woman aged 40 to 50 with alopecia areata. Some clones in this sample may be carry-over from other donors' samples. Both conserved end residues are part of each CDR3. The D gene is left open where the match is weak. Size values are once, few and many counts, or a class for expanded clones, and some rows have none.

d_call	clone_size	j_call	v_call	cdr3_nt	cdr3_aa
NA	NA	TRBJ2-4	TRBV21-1	TGTGCCAGCAGCGCAGACAGTACGAGGGCCAAAAACATTCAGTACTTC	CASSADSTRAKNIQYF
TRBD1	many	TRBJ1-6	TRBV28	TGTGCCAGCAGTCGACAGGGCTTTAGGGGTTCACCCCTCCACTTT	CASSRQGFRGSPLHF
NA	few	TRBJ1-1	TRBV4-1	TGCGCCAGCAGCCCGGCGGACCGTGACACTGAAGCTTTCTTT	CASSPADRDTEAFF
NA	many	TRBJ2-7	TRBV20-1	TGCAGTGCTCCGGGAGTCGGGACCTCCTACGAGCAGTACTTC	CSAPGVGTSYEQYF
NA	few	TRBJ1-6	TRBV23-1	TGCGCCTTACCACCCCTCCACTTT	CALPPLHF
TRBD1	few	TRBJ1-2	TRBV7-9	TGTGCCAGCAGCCAAGACAGGGGGCTACCTTATTATGGCTACACCTTC	CASSQDRGLPYYGYTF
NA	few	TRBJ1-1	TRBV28	TGTGCCAGCAGTTTACCTAGGGCAACAAAAGCTTTCTTT	CASSLPRATKAFF
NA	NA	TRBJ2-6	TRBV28	TGTGCCAGCAGTCCGGGGTCTACTGGGGCCAACGTCCTGACTTTC	CASSPGSTGANVLTF
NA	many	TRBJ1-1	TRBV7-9	TGTGCCAGCAGCCCCGGGACGGAAGGATGGAACACTGAAGCTTTCTTT	CASSPGTEGWNTEAFF
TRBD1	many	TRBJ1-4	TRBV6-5	TGTGCCAGCAGTTACTTCGGGGACAGTAATGAAAAACTGTTTTTT	CASSYFGDSNEKLFF